This T cell receptor (beta chain) was sequenced for a study of T cell responses to AZD1222 COVID-19 vaccine. The table lists this clone with a count of one. TCRdb keeps only in-frame clones here, not all; method: immunoSEQ multiplex PCR. The sample has 90,000 to 120,000 clones; more than 90% are singletons. The V gene lost 0 bases and the J gene lost 7 bases, with 7 bases spanning the gap. The CDR3 consists of 14 residues. Germline V gene data show CDR1 as LGHNA and CDR2 as YNFKEQ. The receptor's source is an adult in good health. The sequences come from peripheral blood, collected on day 0 of AZD1222 vaccination. The chain combines TRBV4-2 with TRBJ1-6; D gene uncertain. Here the CDR3 reads CASSQEPGNSPLHF. As DNA, the CDR3 is TGTGCCAGCAGCCAAGAGCCGGGGAATTCACCCCTCCACTTT.